The clone carrying this T cell receptor beta chain turned up a few times. The target antigen is unknown. This entry is derived from a study of T cells in Graves' hyperthyroidism and ophthalmopathy. Study in general: Blood was drawn when the patient was first diagnosed and still untreated. Study results and caveats: Ophthalmopathy was separated from stable hyperthyroidism by a 13 V-J model.

The PBMCs studied were ones that came from 8.5 to 10 ml fresh peripheral blood. The V segment lost 5 bases and the J segment 0 bases; nucleotides outside the gene matches: 9. Germline V gene sequence: CDR1 LNHDA, CDR2 SQIVND (reference sequence). The CDR3 is made up of 16 amino acids. RNA transcripts yielded amplified TCR beta CDR3 regions. The study used the HTBI primer set for a first-round RT-PCR of the TCR CDR3. TCRdb re-called the multiplex PCR reads with MiXCR, one entry per CDR3 protein. The table includes more than 550,000 distinct CDR3 sequences, roughly a sixth detected once. Material for sequencing was blood. V and J are TRBV19 and TRBJ2-7, with 8 nucleotides matching TRBD2. This receptor was taken from a woman between 45 and 65 years old with Graves' hyperthyroidism that later progressed to Graves' ophthalmopathy. The CDR3, as DNA: TGTGCCAGTAGTGACCGAGGGGGGACTAGCTCCTACGAGCAGTACTTC. Translating it yields CASSDRGGTSSYEQYF.